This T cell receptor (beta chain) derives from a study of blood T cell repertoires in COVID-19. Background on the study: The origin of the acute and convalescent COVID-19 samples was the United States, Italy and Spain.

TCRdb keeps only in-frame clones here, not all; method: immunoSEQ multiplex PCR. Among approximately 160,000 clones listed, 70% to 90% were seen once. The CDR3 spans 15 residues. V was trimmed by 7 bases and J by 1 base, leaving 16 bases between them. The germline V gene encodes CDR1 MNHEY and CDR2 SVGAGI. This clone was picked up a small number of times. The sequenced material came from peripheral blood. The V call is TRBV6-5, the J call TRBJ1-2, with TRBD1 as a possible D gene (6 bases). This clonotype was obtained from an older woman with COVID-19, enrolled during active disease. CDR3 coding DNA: TGTGCCAGCACCACCAAGGGGACAATTAACTATGGCTACACCTTC. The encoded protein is CASTTKGTINYGYTF.